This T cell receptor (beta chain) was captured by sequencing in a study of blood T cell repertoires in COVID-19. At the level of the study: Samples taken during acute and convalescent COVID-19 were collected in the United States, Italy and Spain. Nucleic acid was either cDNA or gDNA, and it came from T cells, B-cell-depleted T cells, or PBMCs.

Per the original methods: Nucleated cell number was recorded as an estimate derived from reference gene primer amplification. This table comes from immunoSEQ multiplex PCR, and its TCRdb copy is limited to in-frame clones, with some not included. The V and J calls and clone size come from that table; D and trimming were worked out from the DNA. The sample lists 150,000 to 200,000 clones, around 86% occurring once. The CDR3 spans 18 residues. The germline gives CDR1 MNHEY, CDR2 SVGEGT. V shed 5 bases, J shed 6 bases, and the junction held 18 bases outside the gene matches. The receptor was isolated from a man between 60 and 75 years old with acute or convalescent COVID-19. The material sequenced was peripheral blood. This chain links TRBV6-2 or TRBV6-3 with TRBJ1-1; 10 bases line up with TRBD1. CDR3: CASSVMMTGGQRYAEAFF. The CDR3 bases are TGTGCCAGCAGTGTAATGATGACAGGGGGCCAGAGGTACGCTGAAGCTTTCTTT.